This T cell receptor (beta chain) is drawn from a study of Ad26.COV2.S vaccination and SARS-CoV-2 variants. Study-wide results and caveats: Reportedly, spike-specific CD8+ and CD4+ T cell responses achieved substantial breadth once vaccination had taken place.

Treatment meaning: some 20 received Ad26.COV2.S at low or high dose, single or two shots; roughly 5 received placebo; per-sample allocation not given. Day 63 after the first injection of vaccine or placebo was the sampling time. TCRdb's copy holds only in-frame clones and misses some; the assay was immunoSEQ multiplex PCR. The sample lists 400,000 to 450,000 clones; 90% were seen once. On this clone itself: Its antigen is unknown.

The V end was cut by 3 bases, the J end by 4 bases, with 19 bases between. Germline V gene lookup returns CDR1 SGHRS and CDR2 YFSETQ. The CDR3 extends over 16 amino acids. The material was peripheral blood, obtained in a trial of Ad26.COV2.S vaccine versus placebo. The chain recombines TRBV5-1 with TRBJ2-5; D assignment may be TRBD1 or TRBD2 (5 bases each). The origin of this receptor is a person aged 18-65 years who received the Ad26.COV2.S COVID-19 vaccine or a placebo. This CDR3 is CASSYLGATSGETQYF. In nucleotides, the CDR3 is TGCGCCAGCAGCTACCTAGGGGCTACCAGCGGAGAGACCCAGTACTTC.